This passage covers 21 T cell receptor beta chains from one sample sequenced in a study of cytomegalovirus exposure and HLA in healthy donors. Sequencing was performed with immunoSEQ multiplex PCR; in TCRdb, only in-frame clones are kept and a portion is missing. Counted here are about 260,000 clones, 90% occurring once; the ten biggest clones make up roughly 3%. Material: PBMCs. The source of these receptors is a woman between 25 and 40 years old in good health and CMV-seronegative.

The rearrangement joins TRBV5-4 to TRBJ2-1; 8 bases align to TRBD2. V lost 7 bases to trimming and J lost 0 bases; unmatched junction nucleotides: 6. The CDR3 is made up of 15 amino acids. Germline CDR1 reads SGHNT; CDR2 reads YYREEE (reference sequence). The CDR3 bases are TGTGCCAGCTTTCCGGGGGGGGCCTCCTACAATGAGCAGTTCTTC. Its protein is CASFPGGASYNEQFF.

V gene TRBV10-3 combines with J gene TRBJ2-7; no firm D call. Germline V gene lookup returns CDR1 ENHRY and CDR2 SYGVKD. This CDR3 comprises 12 residues. V was pared by 6 bases and J by 7 bases, with 13 bases between. The CDR3 protein is CAISRTTREQYF. CDR3 nucleotide sequence: TGTGCCATCAGCAGAACCACTCGGGAGCAGTACTTC.

On this clone itself: The same CDR3 arises from other DNA sequences in this sample as well. This CDR3 is CASSLGSNQPQHF. CDR3 coding DNA: TGTGCCAGCAGCTTGGGCAGCAATCAGCCCCAGCATTTT. This chain joins TRBV5-6 and TRBJ1-5; unclear D gene. The CDR3 covers 13 residues. Germline-derived CDR1 and CDR2 are SGHDT and YYEEEE. The V gene lost 0 bases and the J gene lost 1 base, with 2 bases spanning the gap.

V is TRBV2 and J is TRBJ2-3; no firm D call. CDR3 length: 14 residues. V shed 4 bases and J shed 2 bases, with 10 bases lying between them. Per germline, CDR1 SNHLY and CDR2 FYNNEI. The CDR3 DNA follows: TGTGCCAGCAGTGGGCTGCTAAACACAGATACGCAGTATTTT. The encoded protein is CASSGLLNTDTQYF.

The chain carries TRBV9 and TRBJ2-1; D perhaps matches TRBD2 (7 bases). In germline, CDR1 is SGDLS, CDR2 YYNGEE. The CDR3 is 16 residues long. Trimming shortened V by 3 bases and J by 5 bases, and 18 bases separated the two germline ends. CDR3 coding DNA: TGTGCCAGCAGCGCGAGGGGGGGAGGCGGCCACAATGAGCAGTTCTTC. This codes for CASSARGGGGHNEQFF.

With regard to this clone: The sample holds other DNA sequences that translate to the same CDR3. This chain connects TRBV28 to TRBJ2-1, with 7 positions matching TRBD2. The CDR3 totals 12 residues. Germline V gene data show CDR1 as MDHEN and CDR2 as SYDVKM. J lost 7 bases, V lost 5 bases, and 2 bases had no gene match. CDR3 sequence (DNA): TGTGCCAGCAGTCTGGGACTAAATGAGCAGTTCTTC. It codes for CASSLGLNEQFF.

The V and J genes are TRBV5-4 and TRBJ2-2; possible D gene TRBD2, 6 bases. V was cut by 2 bases and J by 4 bases, with 12 bases left in between. CDR1 is SGHNT and CDR2 is YYREEE in the germline V gene (reference sequence). The CDR3 runs 15 residues. The CDR3 reads CASSFQGGVTGELFF. The CDR3 DNA reads TGTGCCAGCAGCTTCCAGGGAGGAGTCACCGGGGAGCTGTTTTTT.

V and J are TRBV4-1 and TRBJ2-7; no clear D gene. V lost 0 bases and J lost 1, with 7 bases in between. Germline CDR1 and CDR2: MGHRA and YSYEKL. This CDR3 has 14 amino acids. CDR3 residues: CASSQDAQSYEQYF. DNA of the CDR3: TGCGCCAGCAGCCAAGATGCCCAGTCCTACGAGCAGTACTTC.

The chain joins TRBV6-5 to TRBJ2-3, with 9 bases that match TRBD2. The V gene end was trimmed by 4 bases and the J gene end by 2 bases; junction bases not matched to a gene: 7. The V gene's germline CDR1 is MNHEY and CDR2 SVGAGI. The CDR3 contains 16 residues. CDR3 DNA: TGTGCCAGCAGTTTAGTAGCGGGAGTCCCCACAGATACGCAGTATTTT. Translating it yields CASSLVAGVPTDTQYF.

V and J are TRBV6-1 and TRBJ2-7; D is possibly TRBD2 (6 bases). The CDR3 runs to 17 residues. Germline V CDR1 and CDR2: MNHNS, SASEGT. Trimming took off 3 bases at V and 3 bases at J, with 21 bases between the two ends. CDR3 sequence (DNA): TGTGCCAGCAGTGATCCGGGAGTGTCGGCCCTTCTCTACGAGCAGTACTTC. Translation: CASSDPGVSALLYEQYF.

The chain couples TRBV10-2 to TRBJ1-2, with D perhaps matching TRBD1 (5 bases). V was clipped by 0 bases and J by 7 bases, with 15 bases between them. The CDR3 runs 15 residues. Germline CDR1 and CDR2: WSHSY and SAAADI. CDR3 nucleotides: TGCGCCAGCAGTGAGTCGACTCTTTCTGGGGGTGGCTACACCTTC. It encodes CASSESTLSGGGYTF.

J is TRBJ2-7 and V is TRBV6-5; D might be TRBD1 (7 bases). In germline, CDR1 is MNHEY, CDR2 SVGAGI. Trimming shortened V by 5 bases and J by 0 bases, and 14 bases separated the two germline ends. This CDR3 region has 15 residues. CDR3: CASSTRGAASYEQYF. In DNA, the CDR3 is TGTGCCAGCAGTACCAGGGGGGCGGCCTCCTACGAGCAGTACTTC.

V and J are TRBV6-5 and TRBJ2-7, with D possibly being TRBD1 or TRBD2 (5 bases each). From germline, CDR1 is MNHEY and CDR2 SVGAGI. The V and J ends lost 5 bases and 0 bases respectively, with 14 bases between them. CDR3 size: 15 residues. The DNA for the CDR3 is TGTGCCAGCAGTAGCGCCGGGGCCGGCTCCTACGAGCAGTACTTC. Residues: CASSSAGAGSYEQYF.

The CDR3 sequence is CASRGTSTTTYEQYF. The DNA of the CDR3 is TGTGCCAGCAGAGGGACTAGTACGACCACCTACGAGCAGTACTTC. The chain recombines TRBV2 with TRBJ2-7; TRBD2 matches 8 bases. Germline CDR1 reads SNHLY; CDR2 reads FYNNEI. The CDR3 covers 15 residues. The V segment lost 6 bases and the J segment 2 bases; nucleotides outside the gene matches: 9.

The CDR3 protein is CASSIGPQGPFYEQYF. In DNA, the CDR3 is TGTGCCAGTAGTATAGGGCCACAGGGTCCCTTCTACGAGCAGTACTTC. The chain is built from TRBV19 and TRBJ2-7; D is perhaps TRBD1 (6 bases). Germline CDR1 LNHDA, CDR2 SQIVND (reference sequence). Trimming cost V 1 base and J 3 bases, with 16 bases left between them. CDR3 length: 16 amino acids.

A few counts support this clone. The chain couples TRBV4-3 to TRBJ2-1; possibly TRBD2 for D (6 bases). CDR1 is LGHNA and CDR2 is YSLEER in the germline V gene. This CDR3 has 15 residues. V was pared by 1 base and J by 0 bases, with 7 bases between. In DNA, the CDR3 is TGCGCCAGCAGCCAAGGAGCGGGCTCCTACAATGAGCAGTTCTTC. This codes for CASSQGAGSYNEQFF.

The genes are TRBV11-3 and TRBJ2-5; 10 bases match TRBD1. The V gene's germline CDR1 is SGHNT and CDR2 YENEEA. V dropped 3 bases and J dropped 2; count of bases not matched to a gene: 0. The CDR3 has 14 amino acids. The CDR3 bases are TGTGCCAGCAGCTTGGGACAGGGGCAAGAGACCCAGTACTTC. Protein sequence: CASSLGQGQETQYF.

The chain has TRBV5-1 and TRBJ1-2; maybe TRBD1 (6 bases). V was pared by 4 bases and J by 6 bases, with 16 bases between. This CDR3 spans 14 amino acids. Germline CDR1 SGHRS, CDR2 YFSETQ. CDR3 DNA sequence: TGCGCCAGCAGCATACTCAGACAGGAGAATGGCTACACCTTC. The encoded protein is CASSILRQENGYTF.

The gene calls are TRBV4-3 and TRBJ1-2, with a possible D match to TRBD1 (5 bases). V dropped 4 bases and J dropped 4 bases, with 16 bases sitting between them. This CDR3 is 15 amino acids long. Germline V CDR1 and CDR2: LGHNA, YSLEER. The CDR3 DNA follows: TGCGCCAGCAGCCCGACAGACAATTGGGTCTATGGCTACACCTTC. Translation gives CASSPTDNWVYGYTF.

This clone appeared once. V and J are TRBV2 and TRBJ1-5; no definite D call. This CDR3 has 15 amino acids. V lost 1 base, J lost 5 bases, and 12 bases lay in between. From germline, CDR1 is SNHLY and CDR2 FYNNEI. CDR3 coding DNA: TGTGCCAGCAGTGAAGGTCAGGTAGGGCATCAGCCCCAGCATTTT. Translation gives CASSEGQVGHQPQHF.

This clone was found once. The chain has TRBV5-1 and TRBJ2-7; D remains unclear. The length of the CDR3 is 14 residues. Trimming pared 6 bases from V and 0 bases from J, leaving 13 bases between. Per the germline V gene, CDR1 is SGHRS and CDR2 is YFSETQ. The CDR3 region has the DNA TGCGCCAGCACCGACGTAGGCGCCTCCTACGAGCAGTACTTC. Its protein is CASTDVGASYEQYF.